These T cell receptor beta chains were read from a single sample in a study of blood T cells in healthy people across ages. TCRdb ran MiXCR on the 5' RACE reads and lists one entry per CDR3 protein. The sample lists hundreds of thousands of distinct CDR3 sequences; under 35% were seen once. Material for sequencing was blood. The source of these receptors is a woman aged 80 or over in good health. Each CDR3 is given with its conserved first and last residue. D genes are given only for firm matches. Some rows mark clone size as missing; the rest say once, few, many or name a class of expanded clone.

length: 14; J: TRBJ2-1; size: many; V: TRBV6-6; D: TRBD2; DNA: TGTGCCAGCTTCGGAGCGGGGGGTAACAATGAGCAGTTCTTC; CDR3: CASFGAGGNNEQFF
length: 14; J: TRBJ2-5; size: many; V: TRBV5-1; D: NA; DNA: TGCGCCAGCAGCTTAAGGCCCCCGCCCGAGACCCAGTACTTC; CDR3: CASSLRPPPETQYF
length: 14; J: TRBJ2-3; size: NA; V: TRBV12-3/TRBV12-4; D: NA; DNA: TGTGCCAGCGAGGACCGAGTGAGCACAGATGCGCAGTATTTT; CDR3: CASEDRVSTDAQYF
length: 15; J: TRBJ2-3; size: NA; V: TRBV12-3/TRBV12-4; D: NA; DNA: TGTGCCAGCATACAGGGCGGAGGCGGCGCAGATGCGCAGTATTTT; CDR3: CASIQGGGGADAQYF
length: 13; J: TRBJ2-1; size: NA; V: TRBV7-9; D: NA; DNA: TGTGTCAGCAGCTCAGGGTCGCAAGAGACCCAGTTCTTC; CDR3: CVSSSGSQETQFF
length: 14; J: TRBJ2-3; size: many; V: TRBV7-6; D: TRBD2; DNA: TGTGCCAGCAGCCGGGGGGGAACCACAGATACGCAGTATTTT; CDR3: CASSRGGTTDTQYF
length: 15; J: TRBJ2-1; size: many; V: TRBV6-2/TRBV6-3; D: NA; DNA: TGTGCCAGCAGTGACCGGACTGGGGCATACAATGAGCAGTTCTTC; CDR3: CASSDRTGAYNEQFF
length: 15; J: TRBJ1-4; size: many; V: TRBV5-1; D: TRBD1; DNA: TGCGCCAGCAGCGAATCCGGGACAGGTACCGAAAAACTGTTTTTT; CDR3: CASSESGTGTEKLFF
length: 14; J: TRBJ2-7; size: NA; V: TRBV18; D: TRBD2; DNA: TGTGCCAGCTCACCTAGCGGGGGGGCAGGTGAGCAGTACTTC; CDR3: CASSPSGGAGEQYF
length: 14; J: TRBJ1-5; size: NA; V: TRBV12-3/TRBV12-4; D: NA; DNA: TGTGCCAGCACCCTTGGGGCTAGCAATCAGCCCCAGCATTTT; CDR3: CASTLGASNQPQHF
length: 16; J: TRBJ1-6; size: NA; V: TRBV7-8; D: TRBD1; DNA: TGTGCCAGCAGCCCCTCTTGGGACAGGGATAGTTCACCCCTCCACTTT; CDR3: CASSPSWDRDSSPLHF
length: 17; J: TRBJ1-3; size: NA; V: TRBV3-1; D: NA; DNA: TGTGCCAGCAGCCAAGATTCCCTGTTTAGCTCTGGAAACACCATATATTTT; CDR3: CASSQDSLFSSGNTIYF
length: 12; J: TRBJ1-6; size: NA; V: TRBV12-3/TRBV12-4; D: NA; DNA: TGTGCCAGCAGCCCCCAGAGTTCACCCCTCCACTTT; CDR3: CASSPQSSPLHF
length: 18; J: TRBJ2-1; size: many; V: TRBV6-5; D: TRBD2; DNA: TGTGCCAGCAGTTACGGAGCGGGGGGGCTTAGCTCCTACAATGAGCAGTTCTTC; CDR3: CASSYGAGGLSSYNEQFF
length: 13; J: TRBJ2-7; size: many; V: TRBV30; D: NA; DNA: TGTGCCTGGAGGGGGGATATCCCCTACGAGCAGTACTTC; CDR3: CAWRGDIPYEQYF
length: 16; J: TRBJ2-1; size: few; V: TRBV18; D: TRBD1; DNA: TGTGCCAGCTCACCACAGCCTGGGACAGCCCCACATGAGCAGTTCTTC; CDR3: CASSPQPGTAPHEQFF
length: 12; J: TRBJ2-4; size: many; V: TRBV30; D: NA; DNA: TGTGCCTGGGGGGGCAGTGCAAACATTCAGTACTTC; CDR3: CAWGGSANIQYF